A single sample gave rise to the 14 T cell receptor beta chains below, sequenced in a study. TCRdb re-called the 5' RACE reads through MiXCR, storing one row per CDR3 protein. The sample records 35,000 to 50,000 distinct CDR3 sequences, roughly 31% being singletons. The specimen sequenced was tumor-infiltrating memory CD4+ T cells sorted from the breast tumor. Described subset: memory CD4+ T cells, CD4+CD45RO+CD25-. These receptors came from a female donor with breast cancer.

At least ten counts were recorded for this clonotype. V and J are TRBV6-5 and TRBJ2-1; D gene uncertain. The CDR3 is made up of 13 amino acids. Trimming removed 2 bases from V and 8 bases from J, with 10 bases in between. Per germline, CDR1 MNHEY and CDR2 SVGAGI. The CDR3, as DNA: TGTGCCAGCAGTTACCGGCCAGGCGATGAGCAGTTCTTC. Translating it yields CASSYRPGDEQFF.

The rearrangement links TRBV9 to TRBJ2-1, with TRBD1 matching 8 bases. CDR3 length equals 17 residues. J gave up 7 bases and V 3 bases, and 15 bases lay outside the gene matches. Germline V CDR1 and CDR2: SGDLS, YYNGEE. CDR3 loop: CASSDTPGQGSWNEQFF. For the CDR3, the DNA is TGTGCCAGCAGCGACACCCCAGGACAGGGTAGTTGGAATGAGCAGTTCTTC.

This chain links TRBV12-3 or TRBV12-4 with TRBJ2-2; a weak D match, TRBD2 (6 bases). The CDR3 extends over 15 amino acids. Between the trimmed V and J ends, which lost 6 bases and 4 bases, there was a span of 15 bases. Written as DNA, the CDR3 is TGTGCCAGCAGACTACCGGGGGTTTCCACCGGGGAGCTGTTTTTT. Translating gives CASRLPGVSTGELFF.

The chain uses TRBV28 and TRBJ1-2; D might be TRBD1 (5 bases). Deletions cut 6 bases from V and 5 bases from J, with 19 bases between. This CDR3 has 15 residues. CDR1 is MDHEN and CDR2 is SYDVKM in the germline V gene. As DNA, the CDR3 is TGTGCCAGCAGAAGTACTGGGACGCCCGATTATGGCTACACCTTC. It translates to CASRSTGTPDYGYTF.

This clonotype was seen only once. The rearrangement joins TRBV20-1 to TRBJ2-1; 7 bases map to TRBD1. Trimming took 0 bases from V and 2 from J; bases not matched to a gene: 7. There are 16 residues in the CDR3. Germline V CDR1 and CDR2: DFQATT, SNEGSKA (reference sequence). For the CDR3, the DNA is TGCAGTGCTAGAGACCCGGACAGGTCCACCTACAATGAGCAGTTCTTC. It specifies CSARDPDRSTYNEQFF.

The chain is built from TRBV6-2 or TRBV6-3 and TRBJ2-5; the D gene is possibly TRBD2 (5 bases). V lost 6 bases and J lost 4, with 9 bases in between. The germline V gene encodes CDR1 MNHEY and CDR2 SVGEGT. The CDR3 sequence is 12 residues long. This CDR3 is CASRRALETQYF. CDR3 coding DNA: TGTGCCAGCAGGAGGGCCTTAGAGACCCAGTACTTC.

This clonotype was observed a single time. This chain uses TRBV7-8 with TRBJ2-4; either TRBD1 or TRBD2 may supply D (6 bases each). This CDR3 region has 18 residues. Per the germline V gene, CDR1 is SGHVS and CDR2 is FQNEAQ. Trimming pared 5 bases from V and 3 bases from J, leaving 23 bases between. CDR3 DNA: TGTGCCAGCAGCCTAGGGGGACTGGCCTCGGGAAGCAAAAACATTCAGTACTTC. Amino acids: CASSLGGLASGSKNIQYF.

As DNA, the CDR3 is TGTGCCTGGAGTGTAGGGGCCGCCGGCGACTATGGCTACACCTTC. Amino acids: CAWSVGAAGDYGYTF. The chain links TRBV30 to TRBJ1-2; D may be TRBD1 (5 bases). CDR1 and CDR2 from the germline V gene are GTSNPN and SVGIG (reference sequence). The V end lost 0 bases, the J end lost 3 bases, and 14 bases lay between the germline ends. The CDR3 runs 15 residues.

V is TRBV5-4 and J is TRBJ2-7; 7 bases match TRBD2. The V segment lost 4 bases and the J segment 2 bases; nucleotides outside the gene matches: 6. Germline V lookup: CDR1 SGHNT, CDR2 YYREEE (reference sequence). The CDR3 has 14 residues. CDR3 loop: CASSPGGGTYEQYF. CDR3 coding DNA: TGTGCCAGCAGCCCGGGAGGCGGAACCTACGAGCAGTACTTC.

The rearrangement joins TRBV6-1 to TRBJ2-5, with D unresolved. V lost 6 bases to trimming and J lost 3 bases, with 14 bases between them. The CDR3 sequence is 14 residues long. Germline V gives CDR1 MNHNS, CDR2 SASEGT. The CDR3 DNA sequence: TGTGCCAGCAGGGTGGGGAACCTAGAAGAGACCCAGTACTTC. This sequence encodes CASRVGNLEETQYF.

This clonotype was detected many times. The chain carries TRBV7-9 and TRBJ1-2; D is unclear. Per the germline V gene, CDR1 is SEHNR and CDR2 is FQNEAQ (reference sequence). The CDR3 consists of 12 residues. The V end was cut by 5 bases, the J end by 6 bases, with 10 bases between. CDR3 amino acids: CASSPGPHGYTF. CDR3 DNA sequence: TGTGCCAGCAGCCCCGGGCCCCATGGCTACACCTTC.

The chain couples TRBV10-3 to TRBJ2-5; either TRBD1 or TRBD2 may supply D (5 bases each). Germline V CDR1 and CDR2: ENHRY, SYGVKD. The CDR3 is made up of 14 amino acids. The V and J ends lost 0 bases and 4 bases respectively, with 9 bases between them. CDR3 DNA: TGTGCCATCAGTGAGTCTGAGGGGAGAGAGACCCAGTACTTC. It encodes CAISESEGRETQYF.

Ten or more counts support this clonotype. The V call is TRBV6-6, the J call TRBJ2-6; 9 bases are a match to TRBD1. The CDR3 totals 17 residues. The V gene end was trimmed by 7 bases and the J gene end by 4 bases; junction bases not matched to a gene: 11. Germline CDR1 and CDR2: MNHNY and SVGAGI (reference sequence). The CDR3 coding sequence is TGTGCCAGCACCCCGACAGGGGGAGGATCCGGGGCCAACGTCCTGACTTTC. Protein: CASTPTGGGSGANVLTF.

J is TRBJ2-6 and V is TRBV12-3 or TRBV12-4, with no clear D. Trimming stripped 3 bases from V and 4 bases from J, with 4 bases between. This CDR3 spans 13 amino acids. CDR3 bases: TGTGCCAGCAGTTTCTCGGGGGCCAACGTCCTGACTTTC. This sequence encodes CASSFSGANVLTF.